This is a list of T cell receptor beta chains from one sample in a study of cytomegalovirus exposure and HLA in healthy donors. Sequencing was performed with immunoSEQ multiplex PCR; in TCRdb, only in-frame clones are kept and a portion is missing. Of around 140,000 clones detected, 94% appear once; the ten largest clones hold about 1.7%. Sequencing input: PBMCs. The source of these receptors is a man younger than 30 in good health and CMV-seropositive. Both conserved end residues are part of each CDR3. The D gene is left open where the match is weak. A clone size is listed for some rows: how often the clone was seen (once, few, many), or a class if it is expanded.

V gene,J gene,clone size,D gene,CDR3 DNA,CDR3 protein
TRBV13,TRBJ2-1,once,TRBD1,TGTGCCAGCAGCTCCGGACAGGGTGGGGGCAATGAGCAGTTCTTC,CASSSGQGGGNEQFF
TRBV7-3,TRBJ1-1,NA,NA,TGTGCCAGCCCGGGCCAGGGCGAGTCTTTCTTT,CASPGQGESFF
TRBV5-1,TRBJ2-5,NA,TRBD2,TGCGCCAGCAGCTTGGGGCTAGCGGGAACGGGGGTAGAGACCCAGTACTTC,CASSLGLAGTGVETQYF
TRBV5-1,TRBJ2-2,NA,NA,TGCGCCAGCAGCTTCGACTACCCCGGGGAGCTGTTTTTT,CASSFDYPGELFF
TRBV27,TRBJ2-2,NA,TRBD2,TGTGCCAGCGGGGGACTAGCGGGAGACCCCGGGGAGCTGTTTTTT,CASGGLAGDPGELFF
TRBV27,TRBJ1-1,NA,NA,TGTGCCAGCCGCAGGGGCCGCACTGAAGCTTTCTTT,CASRRGRTEAFF
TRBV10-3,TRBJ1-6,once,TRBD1,TGTGCCATCAGTGACACCGGGACAGTAAATTCACCCCTCCACTTT,CAISDTGTVNSPLHF
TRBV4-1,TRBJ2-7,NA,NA,TGCGCCAGCAGCCGACGGGACACCCGTTACGAGCAGTACTTC,CASSRRDTRYEQYF
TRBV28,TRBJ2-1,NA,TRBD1,TGTGCCACCCTCCGGGACAGGGGGCACCCTGAGCAGTTCTTC,CATLRDRGHPEQFF
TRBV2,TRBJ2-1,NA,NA,TGTGCCAGCAGTGGAGGGTGGGCGGATTCAAATACTGAGCAGTTCTTC,CASSGGWADSNTEQFF
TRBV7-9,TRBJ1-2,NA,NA,TGTGCCAGCAGCTTAAGTGGGGAGGGAGGCTACACCTTC,CASSLSGEGGYTF
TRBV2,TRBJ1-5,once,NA,TGTGCCAGCAGTCCACAGGGCGGCAATCAGCCCCAGCATTTT,CASSPQGGNQPQHF
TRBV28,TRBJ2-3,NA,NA,TGTGCCAGCGGGGCGGGTGGCGGAGGGGTCGGCACAGATACGCAGTATTTT,CASGAGGGGVGTDTQYF
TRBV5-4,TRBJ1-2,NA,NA,TGTGCCAGCAGCTTGGGGCGGGGGCGAAACTATGGCTACACCTTC,CASSLGRGRNYGYTF
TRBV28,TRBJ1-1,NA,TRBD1,TGTGCCAGCAGCCCCTCCGGGACAGCCGAAGCTTTCTTT,CASSPSGTAEAFF
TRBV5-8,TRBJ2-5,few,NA,TGTGCCAGCAGCTTGCTAGGACAAGGGGAGACCCAGTACTTC,CASSLLGQGETQYF
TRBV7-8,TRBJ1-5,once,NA,TGTGCCAGCAGCCCGCGGGAGGGGAGGAGCAATCAGCCCCAGCATTTT,CASSPREGRSNQPQHF
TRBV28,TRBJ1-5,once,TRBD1,TGTGCCAGCAGTTTTCTTGGGACAGGGGGCGACTTTGGCAATCAGCCCCAGCATTTT,CASSFLGTGGDFGNQPQHF
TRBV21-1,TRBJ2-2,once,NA,TGTGCCAGCAGCGCGGGACAGGGGGACACCGGGGAGCTGTTTTTT,CASSAGQGDTGELFF
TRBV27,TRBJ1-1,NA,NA,TGTGCCAGCAGTTCCTACGGGAAAAAGATGAACACTGAAGCTTTCTTT,CASSSYGKKMNTEAFF
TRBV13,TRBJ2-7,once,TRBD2,TGTGCCAGCAGCAACAACGGGGCTAGCGGAGGCTACGAGCAGTACTTC,CASSNNGASGGYEQYF
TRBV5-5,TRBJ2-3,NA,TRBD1,TGTGCCAGCAGCCCGGGGGACAGGGGCCGGATTCTAGGCACAGATACGCAGTATTTT,CASSPGDRGRILGTDTQYF
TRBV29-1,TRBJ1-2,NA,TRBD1,TGCAGCGTGCCTCAGGGGGGTGGGAATGGCTACACCTTC,CSVPQGGGNGYTF
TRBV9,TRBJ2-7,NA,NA,TGTGCCAGCAGCGTAGGGACGGGAGAAGGCGAGCAGTACTTC,CASSVGTGEGEQYF
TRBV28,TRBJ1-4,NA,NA,TGTGCCAGCAGCCGCGGTTCTAATGAAAAACTGTTTTTT,CASSRGSNEKLFF
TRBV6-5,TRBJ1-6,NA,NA,TGTGCCAGCAGTTACTCGATCGGGGAGGATTCACCCCTCCACTTT,CASSYSIGEDSPLHF
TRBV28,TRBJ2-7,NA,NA,TGTGCCAGCAGTTTAGAGGCTAGCGCGTCCTACGAGCAGTACTTC,CASSLEASASYEQYF
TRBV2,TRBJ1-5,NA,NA,TGTGCCAGCAATCCGGGGTACGGCAATCAGCCCCAGCATTTT,CASNPGYGNQPQHF
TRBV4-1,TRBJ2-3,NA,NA,TGCGCCAGCAGCCAAGGACTAGAGGTCACAGATACGCAGTATTTT,CASSQGLEVTDTQYF
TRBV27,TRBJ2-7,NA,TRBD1,TGTGCCAGCAGTTTTTTAACCGCAGGGGGTTCTGGCTACGAGCAGTACTTC,CASSFLTAGGSGYEQYF
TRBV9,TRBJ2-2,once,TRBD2,TGTGCCAGCAGCGTAGCGGGAGGGCCCGGGGGGGAGCTGTTTTTT,CASSVAGGPGGELFF
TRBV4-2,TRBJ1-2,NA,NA,TGTGCCAGCAGCCAAGTGGTGAGGGAATATGGCTACACCTTC,CASSQVVREYGYTF
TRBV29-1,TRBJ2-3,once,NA,TGCAGCGTTGGGGGGACTTTGGGGGACCCGTTCACAGATACGCAGTATTTT,CSVGGTLGDPFTDTQYF
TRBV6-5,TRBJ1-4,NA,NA,TGTGCCAGCAGGCCTCAGTCTACTAATGAAAAACTGTTTTTT,CASRPQSTNEKLFF
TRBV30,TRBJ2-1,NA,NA,TGTGCCTGTCCGCGCTACAATGAGCAGTTCTTC,CACPRYNEQFF
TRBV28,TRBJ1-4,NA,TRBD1,TGTGCCAGCAAGGACAGGGGGCGGGATGAAAAACTGTTTTTT,CASKDRGRDEKLFF
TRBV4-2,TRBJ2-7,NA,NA,TGTGCCAGCAGCCAAGTCTCTGACGGCGGCGAGCAGTACTTC,CASSQVSDGGEQYF
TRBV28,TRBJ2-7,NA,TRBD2,TGTGCCAGCAGCCAAAAGGTTGGTCTAGCGGGAAGATCCTACGAGCAGTACTTC,CASSQKVGLAGRSYEQYF
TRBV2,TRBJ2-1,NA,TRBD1,TGTGCCAGCAGCGTTGACAGGGGCGCCTACAATGAGCAGTTCTTC,CASSVDRGAYNEQFF
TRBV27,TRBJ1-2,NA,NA,TGTGCCAGCAGGCAGGGTACCTATGGCTACACCTTC,CASRQGTYGYTF
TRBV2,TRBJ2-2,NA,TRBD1,TGTGCCAGCAGGGACAGGGGAAGGTACACCGGGGAGCTGTTTTTT,CASRDRGRYTGELFF
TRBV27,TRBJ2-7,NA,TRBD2,TGTGCCAGCAATCCCAGTCCGGGGACTAGGATCTACGAGCAGTACTTC,CASNPSPGTRIYEQYF
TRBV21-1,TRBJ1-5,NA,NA,TGTGCCAGCAGCAAATACCCTTCCAGCGATCAGCCCCAGCATTTT,CASSKYPSSDQPQHF
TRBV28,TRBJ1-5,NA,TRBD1,TGTGCCAGCAGCCGCACAGGGGGCAGGCAGCCCCAGCATTTT,CASSRTGGRQPQHF
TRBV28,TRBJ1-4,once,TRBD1,TGTGCCAGCAGTTCCCCCCCTGACAGGGGGGAAAAACTGTTTTTT,CASSSPPDRGEKLFF
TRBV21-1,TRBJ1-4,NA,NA,TGTGCCAGCATTGGTTTAGGGCGGGAGAATGAAAAACTGTTTTTT,CASIGLGRENEKLFF
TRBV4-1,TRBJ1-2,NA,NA,TGCGCCAGCAGCCAAGAGACCGAGGGGGTAGGCTATGGCTACACCTTC,CASSQETEGVGYGYTF
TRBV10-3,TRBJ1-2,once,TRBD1,TGTGCCATCAGTGAGTCGACTCCTGGTGGGGCAGGGGGCAACTATGGCTACACCTTC,CAISESTPGGAGGNYGYTF
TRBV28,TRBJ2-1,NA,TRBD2,TGTGCCAGCAGTTTCGGGCTAGCGGGAGTAGCCCGCTACAATGAGCAGTTCTTC,CASSFGLAGVARYNEQFF
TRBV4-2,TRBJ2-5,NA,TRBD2,TGTGCCAGCAGCCCTGGGACTAGCGGACCGCAAGAGACCCAGTACTTC,CASSPGTSGPQETQYF